The sequence of this TCR beta chain was determined in a study of blood T cells in healthy people across ages. For the second PCR, which ran for roughly 7 to 11 cycles, a sample-barcoded 5' primer and a J-beta primer mix were used. MiXCR was run by TCRdb on the 5' RACE reads, yielding one entry per CDR3 protein. The sample records about 1.7 million distinct CDR3 sequences, 28% being singletons. The V gene lost 1 base and the J gene lost 3 bases, with 13 bases spanning the gap. The CDR3 contains 15 residues. Germline V gives CDR1 MGHRA, CDR2 YSYEKL. What was sequenced was blood. The sequence was collected from a woman aged 25 to 39 in good health. The chain recombines TRBV4-1 with TRBJ2-7, with a weak D call TRBD1 (6 bases). CDR3 sequence: CASSQVTDRFYEQYF. In DNA, the CDR3 is TGCGCCAGCAGCCAAGTTACTGACAGGTTCTACGAGCAGTACTTC.